The 8 T cell receptor beta chains given below trace back to one sample, sequenced in a study of shared clonotypes between healthy human individuals (dated by TCRdb to the early 2020s). Library preparation employed the immunoSEQ multiplex PCR assay. The table was pulled from immuneACCESS by TCRdb, which kept in-frame rearrangements only. Such tables lose some clones; where checked, under half of the loss comes from unresolved V genes, and the rest has no known cause. For this sample the table gives some 2.1 million clones, of which roughly 96% were detected only once. Of the sample, 0.13% falls within the top ten clones. The specimen was naive CD4+ T cells sorted from blood. What the cell subset or site label conveys for this sample: CD45RA+ positively selected. These receptors were taken from a man younger than 35 in good health.

The chain carries TRBV4-1 and TRBJ2-1; 8 bases match TRBD1. Germline loops: CDR1 MGHRA, CDR2 YSYEKL. J lost 3 bases, V lost 8 bases, and 12 bases had no gene match. The CDR3 contains 16 residues. CDR3 protein: CASHLSQGAFYNEQFF. CDR3 nucleotide sequence: TGCGCCAGCCATCTTAGCCAGGGGGCTTTCTACAATGAGCAGTTCTTC.

The sample holds one count of this clone. This chain links TRBV25-1 with TRBJ2-3; unclear D gene. The germline V gene has CDR1 MGHDK and CDR2 SYGVNS. The CDR3 totals 14 residues. The germline V and J ends were trimmed by 7 bases and 2 bases, with 13 bases remaining between them. CDR3 bases: TGTGCCAGCACAAGCGCTACCCCCACAGATACGCAGTATTTT. It codes for CASTSATPTDTQYF. The complete variable domain, with remaining parts taken from reference TRBV25-1 and TRBJ2-3, reads EADIYQTPRYLVIGTGKKITLECSQTMGHDKMYWYQQDPGMELHLIHYSYGVNSTEKGDLSSESTVSRIRTEHFPLTLESARPSHTSQYLCASTSATPTDTQYFGPGTRLTVL.

J is TRBJ2-7 and V is TRBV12-5; unclear D gene. Trimming removed 6 bases from V and 6 bases from J, with 21 bases in between. Germline-derived CDR1 and CDR2 are LGHNT and FRNRAP. This CDR3 is built from 15 residues. The CDR3 DNA follows: TGTGCTAGTGGCCCTTTAGATTATCTCTCCACCGAGCAGTACTTC. It yields the protein CASGPLDYLSTEQYF.

The sample holds a few counts of this clone. This CDR3 is also generated by other DNA sequences in the sample. The chain recombines TRBV20-1 with TRBJ2-5; D is unclear. V lost 3 bases, J lost 5 bases, and 4 bases lay in between. CDR3 length: 10 residues. Germline V CDR1 and CDR2: DFQATT, SNEGSKA (reference sequence). CDR3 nucleotide sequence: TGCAGTGCTAGTAAGGAGACCCAGTACTTC. It is translated as CSASKETQYF.

This chain links TRBV5-1 with TRBJ2-5; TRBD2 agrees at 8 bases. This CDR3 spans 16 amino acids. Losses at the gene ends were 1 base for V and 4 bases for J; bases not matched to a gene: 9. Per germline, CDR1 SGHRS and CDR2 YFSETQ. CDR3 amino acids: CASSLIPGGKGETQYF. The CDR3 region has the DNA TGCGCCAGCAGCTTGATCCCGGGAGGGAAGGGAGAGACCCAGTACTTC. Full variable domain (missing parts from reference TRBV5-1 and TRBJ2-5): KAGVTQTPRYLIKTRGQQVTLSCSPISGHRSVSWYQQTPGQGLQFLFEYFSETQRNKGNFPGRFSGRQFSNSRSEMNVSTLELGDSALYLCASSLIPGGKGETQYFGPGTRLLVL.

This chain joins TRBV9 and TRBJ2-1, with D perhaps matching TRBD1 or TRBD2 (5 bases each). CDR3 length: 17 amino acids. Germline V gene data show CDR1 as SGDLS and CDR2 as YYNGEE. Trimming shortened V by 2 bases and J by 3 bases, and 18 bases separated the two germline ends. In DNA, the CDR3 is TGTGCCAGCAGCGTCCAAAGCGGTACTGGGGGCTACAATGAGCAGTTCTTC. Protein product: CASSVQSGTGGYNEQFF.

The chain recombines TRBV7-2 with TRBJ1-2, with D uncertain. Germline assignment: CDR1 SGHTA and CDR2 FQGNSA. CDR3 size: 15 residues. The V end lost 2 bases, the J end lost 4 bases, and 14 bases lay between the germline ends. The CDR3 DNA is TGTGCCAGCAGCTTAAACGCCGCGAGCCCCTATGGCTACACCTTC. Residues: CASSLNAASPYGYTF.

V gene TRBV28 combines with J gene TRBJ1-6, with D perhaps matching TRBD1 (6 bases). CDR3 length: 16 residues. V was clipped by 7 bases and J by 0 bases, with 13 bases between them. Germline lookup yields CDR1 MDHEN and CDR2 SYDVKM. The CDR3 bases are TGTGCCAGCAAAGGGGGATCGAGCTCCTATAATTCACCCCTCCACTTT. Encoded protein: CASKGGSSSYNSPLHF.